The next 3 T cell receptor beta chains were all read from a single sample in a study of blood T cells in healthy people across ages. Then a second PCR, running roughly 7 to 12 cycles, was carried out with a sample-barcoded 5' primer and a J-beta primer mix. Using its own MiXCR run on the 5' RACE reads, TCRdb lists one record per CDR3 protein. The sample has roughly 550,000 distinct CDR3 sequences, less than 25% seen once; the top ten hold roughly 9.4%. The sample was also linked to a second study, of T cells of mothers and their children.

Sequencing was done on a sample of blood. The receptors here all came from a boy between 5 and 17 years old in good health.

This clonotype was recorded at least ten times. J is TRBJ2-7 and V is TRBV29-1; the D gene is possibly TRBD2 (6 bases). V lost 5 bases and J 4 bases, leaving 18 bases between the germline ends. The CDR3 is 14 amino acids. Per germline, CDR1 SQVTM and CDR2 ANQGSEA. In DNA, the CDR3 is TGCAGCGTTCGTGTGGGGGGAGGATTATACGAGCAGTACTTC. It encodes CSVRVGGGLYEQYF.

The rearrangement links TRBV20-1 to TRBJ2-7, with TRBD1 as a possible D gene (5 bases). The CDR3 runs 13 residues. Trimming pared 1 base from V and 7 bases from J, leaving 14 bases between. CDR1 DFQATT and CDR2 SNEGSKA come from the germline V gene (reference sequence). The CDR3 DNA sequence: TGCAGTGCTAGAGCAGGGCCCTCGTTGGAGCAGTACTTC. Amino acids: CSARAGPSLEQYF.

V usage is TRBV15 and J usage is TRBJ2-5; no reliable D call. Germline CDR1 LNHNV, CDR2 YYDKDF (reference sequence). The V end was cut by 0 bases, the J end by 4 bases, with 9 bases between. The length of the CDR3 is 14 residues. The CDR3 nucleotides are TGTGCCACCAGCAGAGATAACGGACCAGAGACCCAGTACTTC. It codes for CATSRDNGPETQYF.